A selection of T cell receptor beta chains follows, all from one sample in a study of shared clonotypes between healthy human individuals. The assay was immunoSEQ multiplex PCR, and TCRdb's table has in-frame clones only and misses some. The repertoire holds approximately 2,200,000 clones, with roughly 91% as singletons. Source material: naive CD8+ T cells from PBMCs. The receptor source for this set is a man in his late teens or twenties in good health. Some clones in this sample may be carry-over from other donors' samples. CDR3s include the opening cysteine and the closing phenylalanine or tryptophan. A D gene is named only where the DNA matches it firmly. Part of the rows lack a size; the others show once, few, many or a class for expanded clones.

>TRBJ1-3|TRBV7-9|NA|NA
CASSIHRERSGNTIYF
TGTGCCAGCAGCATCCACAGGGAGCGCTCTGGAAACACCATATATTTT
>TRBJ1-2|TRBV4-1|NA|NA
CASSQEAGKAYGYTF
TGCGCCAGCAGCCAAGAGGCAGGGAAAGCCTATGGCTACACCTTC
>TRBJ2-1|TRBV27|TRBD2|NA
CASSFGLAGVSAKNEQFF
TGTGCCAGCAGTTTCGGACTAGCGGGAGTCTCAGCAAAGAATGAGCAGTTCTTC
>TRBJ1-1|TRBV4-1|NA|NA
CASSSRTENTEAFF
TGCGCCAGCAGCTCACGGACAGAGAACACTGAAGCTTTCTTT
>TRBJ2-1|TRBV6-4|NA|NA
CASSDSIRSNEQFF
TGTGCCAGCAGTGACTCGATACGGAGCAATGAGCAGTTCTTC
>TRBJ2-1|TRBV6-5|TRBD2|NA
CASSYSRLAGVEQFF
TGTGCCAGCAGTTACTCGAGACTAGCGGGTGTTGAGCAGTTCTTC
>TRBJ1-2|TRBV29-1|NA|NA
CSVYLTANYGYTF
TGCAGCGTTTATCTTACAGCTAACTATGGCTACACCTTC
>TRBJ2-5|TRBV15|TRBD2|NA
CATATSGRSQETQYF
TGTGCCACCGCGACTAGCGGGAGGTCCCAAGAGACCCAGTACTTC
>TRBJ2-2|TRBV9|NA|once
CASSVRDLGDTGELFF
TGTGCCAGCAGCGTGAGAGATTTGGGAGACACCGGGGAGCTGTTTTTT
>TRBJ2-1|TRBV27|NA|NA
CASKSSGSSSYNEQFF
TGTGCCAGCAAGTCTTCCGGCAGTAGCTCCTACAATGAGCAGTTCTTC
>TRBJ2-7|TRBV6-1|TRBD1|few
CASSDGQGRDEQYF
TGTGCCAGCAGTGATGGACAGGGTCGGGACGAGCAGTACTTC
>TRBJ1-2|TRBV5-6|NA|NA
CASSVGTDTNYGYTF
TGTGCCAGCAGCGTCGGGACCGACACTAACTATGGCTACACCTTC
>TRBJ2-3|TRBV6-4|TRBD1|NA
CASSANEGGMGDTQYF
TGTGCCAGCAGTGCCAACGAAGGGGGCATGGGTGATACGCAGTATTTT
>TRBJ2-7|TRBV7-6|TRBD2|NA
CASSPGLGDSYEQYF
TGTGCCAGCAGCCCGGGACTAGGGGACTCCTACGAGCAGTACTTC
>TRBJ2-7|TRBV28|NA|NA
CASTLGRDSYEQYF
TGTGCCAGCACCCTGGGACGGGACTCCTACGAGCAGTACTTC
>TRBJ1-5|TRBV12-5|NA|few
CASGGGGSQPQHF
TGTGCTAGTGGAGGGGGTGGAAGTCAGCCCCAGCATTTT
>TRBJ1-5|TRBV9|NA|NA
CASGPAGNQPQHF
TGTGCCAGCGGCCCCGCGGGGAATCAGCCCCAGCATTTT
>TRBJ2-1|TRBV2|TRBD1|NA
CASGTEPYNEQFF
TGTGCCAGCGGGACAGAGCCCTACAATGAGCAGTTCTTC
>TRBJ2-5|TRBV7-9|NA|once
CASSLTTGSQYF
TGTGCCAGCAGCCTAACGACGGGGTCCCAGTACTTC
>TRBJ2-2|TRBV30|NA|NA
CAWGAVRELFF
TGTGCCTGGGGAGCGGTCCGGGAGCTGTTTTTT
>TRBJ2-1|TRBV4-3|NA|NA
CASSQAGLEGYNEQFF
TGCGCCAGCAGCCAGGCCGGACTGGAGGGCTACAATGAGCAGTTCTTC
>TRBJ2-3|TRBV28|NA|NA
CASSARLASTDTQYF
TGTGCCAGCAGTGCCCGGCTAGCGAGCACAGATACGCAGTATTTT
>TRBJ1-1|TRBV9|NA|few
CASSVAGSGDPEAFF
TGTGCCAGCAGCGTAGCGGGCTCTGGGGACCCTGAAGCTTTCTTT
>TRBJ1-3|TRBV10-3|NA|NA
CAIRARGVSGNTIYF
TGTGCCATCAGGGCCCGCGGTGTCTCTGGAAACACCATATATTTT
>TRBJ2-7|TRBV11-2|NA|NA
CASSLGVDLNYEQYF
TGTGCCAGCAGCTTAGGAGTGGATCTTAACTACGAGCAGTACTTC
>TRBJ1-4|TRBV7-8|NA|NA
CASSSASGTPREKLFF
TGTGCCAGCAGCTCCGCCTCCGGGACTCCCCGTGAAAAACTGTTTTTT
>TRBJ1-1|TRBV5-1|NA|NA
CASSLLRGSEAFF
TGCGCCAGCAGCTTGTTAAGGGGGTCTGAAGCTTTCTTT
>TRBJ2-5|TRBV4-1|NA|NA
CASSPRAGQETQYF
TGCGCCAGCAGCCCCCGGGCGGGGCAAGAGACCCAGTACTTC
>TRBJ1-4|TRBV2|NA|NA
CASSYSALVGEKLFF
TGTGCCAGCAGTTACTCTGCCCTGGTCGGGGAAAAACTGTTTTTT
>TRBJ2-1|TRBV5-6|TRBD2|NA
CASSPESLAGVDEQFF
TGTGCCAGCAGCCCCGAGAGCCTAGCGGGAGTAGATGAGCAGTTCTTC
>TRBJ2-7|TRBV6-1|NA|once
CASSLAGPYEQYF
TGTGCCAGCAGTCTTGCAGGGCCCTACGAGCAGTACTTC
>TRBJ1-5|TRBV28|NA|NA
CASSSLSRMDNNQPQHF
TGTGCCAGCAGTTCACTTTCCCGCATGGACAACAATCAGCCCCAGCATTTT
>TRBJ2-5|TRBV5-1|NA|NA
CASSRPTTKYVETQYF
TGCGCCAGCAGCCGGCCTACTACCAAGTATGTGGAGACCCAGTACTTC
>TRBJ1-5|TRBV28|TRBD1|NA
CASRPGQGRARPQHF
TGTGCCAGCAGGCCGGGACAGGGACGCGCCCGGCCCCAGCATTTT
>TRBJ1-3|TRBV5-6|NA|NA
CASSLGSGNTIYF
TGTGCCAGCAGCTTAGGCTCTGGAAACACCATATATTTT
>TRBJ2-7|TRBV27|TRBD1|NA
CASSLKFRGPYYEQYF
TGTGCCAGCAGTTTAAAGTTCAGGGGGCCCTACTACGAGCAGTACTTC
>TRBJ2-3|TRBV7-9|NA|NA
CASSPGWGETADTQYF
TGTGCCAGCAGCCCGGGGTGGGGGGAAACGGCAGATACGCAGTATTTT
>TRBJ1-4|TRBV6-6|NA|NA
CASSYSRRADEKLFF
TGTGCCAGCAGTTACTCGCGACGGGCCGATGAAAAACTGTTTTTT
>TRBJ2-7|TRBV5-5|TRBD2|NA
CASSETSGRALFNEQYF
TGTGCCAGCAGCGAGACTAGCGGGAGGGCCTTATTCAACGAGCAGTACTTC
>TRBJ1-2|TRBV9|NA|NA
CASSVGDKRGYTF
TGTGCCAGCAGCGTAGGCGATAAACGTGGCTACACCTTC
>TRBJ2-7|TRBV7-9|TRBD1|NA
CASSPNRQGTVYEQYF
TGTGCCAGCAGCCCTAACCGACAGGGGACAGTCTACGAGCAGTACTTC
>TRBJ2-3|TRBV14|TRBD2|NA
CASSQLGGDTQYF
TGTGCCAGCAGCCAACTGGGGGGGGATACGCAGTATTTT
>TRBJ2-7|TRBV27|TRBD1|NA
CASSLSSGQGRYEQYF
TGTGCCAGCAGTTTATCATCGGGACAGGGGCGGTACGAGCAGTACTTC
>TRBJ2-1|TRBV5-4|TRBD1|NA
CASRLTRDRKANEQFF
TGTGCCAGCAGACTCACCCGGGACAGGAAAGCCAATGAGCAGTTCTTC
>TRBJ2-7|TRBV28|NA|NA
CASQNPRGYEQYF
TGTGCCAGCCAAAATCCTCGGGGCTACGAGCAGTACTTC
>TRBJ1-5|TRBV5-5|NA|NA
CASSLGGYSNQPQHF
TGTGCCAGCAGCTTGGGGGGGTATAGCAATCAGCCCCAGCATTTT
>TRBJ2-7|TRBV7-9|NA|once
CASSWSSYEQYF
TGTGCCAGCAGTTGGAGCTCCTACGAGCAGTACTTC
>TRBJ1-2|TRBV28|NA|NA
CASSPGTHREGYTF
TGTGCCAGCAGCCCGGGGACGCACAGGGAGGGCTACACCTTC
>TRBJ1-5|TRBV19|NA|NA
CASRGGLDQPQHF
TGTGCCAGTCGGGGGGGGCTGGATCAGCCCCAGCATTTT
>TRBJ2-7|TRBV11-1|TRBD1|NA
CASSLGTGYSYEQYF
TGTGCCAGCAGCCTAGGGACAGGCTACTCCTACGAGCAGTACTTC
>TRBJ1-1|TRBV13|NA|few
CASSLGGHTEAFF
TGTGCCAGCAGCTTAGGGGGCCACACTGAAGCTTTCTTT
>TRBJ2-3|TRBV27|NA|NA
CASSPTGYRVVADTQYF
TGTGCCAGCAGTCCAACGGGATACAGGGTGGTCGCAGATACGCAGTATTTT